The rows below give T cell receptor beta chains drawn from one sample of a study of blood T cells in healthy people across ages. TCRdb reprocessed the 5' RACE reads with MiXCR, giving one entry per CDR3 protein. The data contain 550,000 to 600,000 distinct CDR3 sequences, 25% to 30% of them seen just once; the ten biggest clones take up around a sixth. Source material: blood. The receptor source for this set is a woman in her 70s in good health. Each CDR3 is given with its conserved first and last residue. Fields, in order: V gene, J gene, clone size, D gene, CDR3 protein, CDR3 DNA. D genes are given only for firm matches. Clone size is given for some rows only: seen once, a few or many times, or a class if the clone is expanded.

TRBV9,TRBJ2-2,many,NA,CASSVGTGELFF,TGTGCCAGCAGCGTAGGTACCGGGGAGCTGTTTTTT
TRBV7-9,TRBJ2-7,few,NA,CASSGLAGGTYEQYF,TGTGCCAGCAGCGGGCTAGCTGGTGGAACCTACGAGCAGTACTTC
TRBV9,TRBJ2-5,few,NA,CASSSKPSGTQYF,TGTGCCAGCAGCTCAAAACCCAGTGGGACCCAGTACTTC
TRBV7-8,TRBJ2-3,NA,NA,CASSRAGGLDTQYF,TGTGCCAGCAGCCGGGCCGGGGGCTTGGATACGCAGTATTTT
TRBV6-2/TRBV6-3,TRBJ2-1,few,TRBD1,CASSPTGVSRNEQFF,TGTGCCAGCAGTCCGACAGGGGTCAGTAGGAATGAGCAGTTCTTC
TRBV2,TRBJ2-5,NA,TRBD2,CASRWTSGEETQYF,TGTGCCAGCCGTTGGACTAGCGGGGAAGAGACCCAGTACTTC
TRBV20-1,TRBJ1-1,NA,NA,CSAFPGSTEAFF,TGCAGTGCTTTCCCAGGGAGCACTGAAGCTTTCTTT
TRBV6-1,TRBJ1-2,NA,NA,CASSVLQEGWGDTF,TGTGCCAGCAGTGTCCTACAGGAAGGATGGGGCGACACCTTC
TRBV9,TRBJ1-2,many,NA,CASSHGQNYGYTF,TGTGCCAGCAGCCACGGACAAAACTATGGCTACACCTTC
TRBV7-6,TRBJ2-5,NA,NA,CASSPLGAPETQYF,TGTGCCAGCAGCCCATTGGGGGCACCGGAGACCCAGTACTTC
TRBV20-1,TRBJ2-7,few,NA,CSARDLVRVGEQYF,TGCAGTGCTAGAGATTTAGTCAGGGTGGGCGAGCAGTACTTC
TRBV7-8,TRBJ2-1,NA,NA,CASSSTPTRSYNEQFF,TGTGCCAGCAGCTCCACTCCGACCCGCTCCTACAATGAGCAGTTCTTC
TRBV11-2,TRBJ1-4,NA,NA,CASSLDPRGAWEKLFF,TGTGCCAGCAGCTTAGATCCCAGGGGCGCATGGGAAAAACTGTTTTTT
TRBV5-5,TRBJ2-5,few,TRBD2,CASMDGRGAQETQYF,TGTGCCAGCATGGACGGGCGGGGGGCACAAGAGACCCAGTACTTC
TRBV27,TRBJ2-5,NA,TRBD2,CASKASGQETQYF,TGTGCCAGCAAAGCTAGCGGACAAGAGACCCAGTACTTC
TRBV20-1,TRBJ2-2,few,TRBD2,CSARRLAGGIGELFF,TGCAGTGCTAGAAGACTAGCGGGGGGAATCGGGGAGCTGTTTTTT
TRBV27,TRBJ1-1,NA,NA,CASRNYQREAFF,TGTGCCAGCAGAAATTACCAGCGTGAAGCTTTCTTT
TRBV5-5,TRBJ2-2,few,NA,CASSNNTSNTGELFF,TGTGCCAGCAGCAACAACACCTCGAACACCGGGGAGCTGTTTTTT
TRBV15,TRBJ2-7,NA,NA,CATSRGMGSSYEQYF,TGTGCCACCAGCAGAGGGATGGGCAGCTCCTACGAGCAGTACTTC
TRBV7-2,TRBJ2-2,NA,NA,CASSTRDTWESTGELFF,TGTGCCAGCAGCACACGGGACACCTGGGAGAGCACCGGGGAGCTGTTTTTT
TRBV2,TRBJ1-2,NA,TRBD1,CASSGQGTVGYTF,TGTGCCAGCAGCGGACAGGGGACGGTTGGCTACACCTTC
TRBV27,TRBJ1-6,NA,NA,CASSLGWSGRSPLHF,TGTGCCAGCAGTTTGGGCTGGAGCGGTAGATCACCCCTCCACTTT
TRBV3-1,TRBJ2-1,many,NA,CASSQGYNEQFF,TGTGCCAGCAGCCAGGGTTACAATGAGCAGTTCTTC
TRBV29-1,TRBJ2-3,NA,NA,CSVTSTDTQYF,TGCAGCGTGACTAGCACAGATACGCAGTATTTT
TRBV30,TRBJ2-7,few,TRBD1,CASSGTGNYEQYF,TGTGCCTCCTCCGGGACAGGGAACTACGAGCAGTACTTC
TRBV7-2,TRBJ2-3,once,TRBD2,CASSLSETSTDAQYF,TGTGCCAGCAGCTTATCAGAGACTAGCACAGATGCGCAGTATTTT
TRBV7-2,TRBJ1-2,few,NA,CASSLERGSSHYGYTF,TGTGCCAGCAGCTTAGAGCGCGGCAGCTCCCACTATGGCTACACCTTC
TRBV12-3/TRBV12-4,TRBJ2-5,NA,NA,CASSPLQGSALETQYF,TGTGCCAGCAGTCCCCTCCAGGGGTCGGCATTAGAGACCCAGTACTTC
TRBV4-3,TRBJ2-5,NA,TRBD2,CASSQSSGGHMYF,TGCGCCAGCAGCCAGTCTAGCGGGGGCCACATGTACTTC
TRBV11-3,TRBJ2-2,NA,NA,CASSKAGGSGELFF,TGTGCCAGCAGCAAGGCCGGGGGCTCCGGGGAGCTGTTTTTT
TRBV6-5,TRBJ1-4,NA,NA,CASSYSPRPGEKLFF,TGTGCCAGCAGTTACTCTCCCCGTCCCGGGGAAAAACTGTTTTTT
TRBV27,TRBJ1-2,few,TRBD1,CASSLSGTGGGYTF,TGTGCCAGCAGTTTATCGGGGACAGGGGGTGGCTACACCTTC
TRBV29-1,TRBJ1-1,NA,TRBD1,CSVGQGYNTEAFF,TGCAGCGTCGGACAGGGGTATAACACTGAAGCTTTCTTT
TRBV20-1,TRBJ2-3,once,NA,CSARAAGRGDAQYF,TGCAGTGCTAGAGCGGCGGGGCGCGGAGATGCGCAGTATTTT
TRBV6-1,TRBJ2-5,NA,NA,CASSESRASQYF,TGTGCCAGCAGTGAATCTAGGGCGTCCCAGTACTTC
TRBV5-1,TRBJ2-2,NA,NA,CASSLESGELFF,TGCGCCAGCAGCTTGGAATCCGGGGAGCTGTTTTTT
TRBV18,TRBJ1-4,NA,TRBD1,CASSQGADEKLFF,TGTGCCAGCTCACAGGGGGCGGACGAAAAACTGTTTTTT
TRBV7-8,TRBJ2-7,few,NA,CASSPVPGKGWF,TGTGCCAGCAGCCCAGTCCCGGGCAAAGGCTGGTTC
TRBV20-1,TRBJ1-2,few,NA,CSASSNYGYTF,TGCAGCGCTAGCAGTAACTATGGCTACACCTTC
TRBV6-5,TRBJ2-4,many,TRBD1,CASSLGQGWNIQYF,TGTGCCAGCAGTCTGGGACAGGGGTGGAACATTCAGTACTTC
TRBV7-8,TRBJ2-7,few,NA,CASSLAGGGGTIEQYF,TGTGCCAGCAGCTTAGCGGGGGGAGGGGGGACGATCGAGCAGTACTTC
TRBV7-3,TRBJ2-1,once,NA,CASSLFPGTYNEQFF,TGTGCCAGCAGCTTATTTCCGGGCACCTACAATGAGCAGTTCTTC
TRBV6-1,TRBJ1-2,few,NA,CASSESGSYGYTF,TGTGCCAGCAGTGAATCCGGAAGTTATGGCTACACCTTC
TRBV29-1,TRBJ1-4,few,TRBD1,CSVTRGFNEKLFF,TGCAGCGTTACCAGGGGGTTTAATGAAAAACTGTTTTTT
TRBV4-3,TRBJ2-1,few,NA,CASSQEPGVYNEQFF,TGCGCCAGCAGCCAAGAACCGGGGGTCTACAATGAGCAGTTCTTC
TRBV5-1,TRBJ1-5,NA,NA,CASSLTQGQPQHF,TGCGCCAGCAGCTTGACACAAGGTCAGCCCCAGCATTTT
TRBV7-2,TRBJ2-5,few,NA,CASSLYPAGTQYF,TGTGCCAGCAGCTTATATCCGGCTGGGACCCAGTACTTC
TRBV11-2,TRBJ2-1,NA,NA,CASSLPAGSSYNEQFF,TGTGCCAGCAGCCTGCCAGCTGGAAGCTCCTACAATGAGCAGTTCTTC
TRBV7-6,TRBJ2-2,NA,NA,CASSLTDRTGGELFF,TGTGCCAGCAGCCTTACTGACAGGACGGGCGGGGAGCTGTTTTTT
TRBV4-2,TRBJ2-1,NA,NA,CASSQDRGMRDEQFF,TGTGCCAGCAGCCAAGACAGGGGTATGAGGGATGAGCAGTTCTTC
TRBV9,TRBJ1-3,few,NA,CASSVTGQSSGNTIYF,TGTGCCAGCAGCGTAACAGGACAGAGCTCTGGAAACACCATATATTTT
TRBV10-3,TRBJ2-7,NA,NA,CATGFSDYEQYF,TGTGCCACAGGATTCAGTGACTACGAGCAGTACTTC
TRBV7-2,TRBJ2-5,many,NA,CASSGGGSQETQYF,TGTGCCAGCAGTGGGGGAGGCAGCCAAGAGACCCAGTACTTC
TRBV4-3,TRBJ1-4,few,TRBD1,CASSQVLGQGASEKLFF,TGCGCCAGCAGCCAAGTACTCGGACAGGGGGCAAGTGAAAAACTGTTTTTT
TRBV7-9,TRBJ2-5,few,NA,CASSPGADQETQYF,TGTGCCAGCAGCCCTGGGGCGGATCAAGAGACCCAGTACTTC